One T cell receptor (beta chain) is described in this entry. This entry belongs to a study of cytomegalovirus exposure and HLA in healthy donors. The V segment lost 8 bases and the J segment 1 base; nucleotides outside the gene matches: 10. This CDR3 comprises 16 residues. Per the germline V gene, CDR1 is SGHVT and CDR2 is SQSDAQ. The study ran its PCR with 60 Vbeta and 13 Jbeta primers. Repertoires were generated with immunoSEQ multiplex PCR, while TCRdb's copy carries only in-frame clones and drops some. In the table there are more than 150,000 clones, approximately 80% of which are singletons. The receptor was derived from a woman aged 45 to 65 in good health and CMV-seropositive. V gene TRBV7-4 combines with J gene TRBJ2-3; the match to TRBD2 covers 9 bases. What was sequenced was PBMCs. The CDR3 reads CASGGRGGVRTDTQYF. The CDR3 region has the DNA TGTGCCAGCGGGGGGCGGGGGGGTGTTCGCACAGATACGCAGTATTTT.